This paragraph reports one TCR beta chain. The antigen is undetermined. This sample is drawn from a study of T cell responses to AZD1222 COVID-19 vaccine. Overall study findings and caveats: The sample set comprised mostly white British donors with more females, and clonal diversity was possibly underestimated. Only after the peak T cell response were repertoires sampled. Baseline serostatus was positive in only a handful of AZD1222 recipients.

The method was immunoSEQ multiplex PCR; TCRdb's version includes in-frame clones alone and lacks a portion of them. The repertoire holds more than 110,000 clones, with 70% to 90% as singletons. Per the germline V gene, CDR1 is SGHRS and CDR2 is YFSETQ. The V and J ends lost 7 bases and 4 bases respectively, with 14 bases between them. The CDR3 length is 14 residues. V is TRBV5-1 and J is TRBJ2-2; no firm D call. The sequencing here drew on peripheral blood, taken on day 0 of AZD1222 vaccination. This TCR derives from an adult in good health. CDR3 nucleotides: TGCGCCAGCGTGTTTGGATCGGGCACCGGGGAGCTGTTTTTT. This translates into CASVFGSGTGELFF.